Each of the 31 T cell receptor beta chains below was sequenced from the same sample in a study of blood T cell repertoires in COVID-19. Profiling relied on immunoSEQ multiplex PCR, and the TCRdb table lists in-frame clones only, not all of them. The table includes tens of thousands of clones, approximately 85% detected once. The sample consisted of peripheral blood. These receptors all stem from a woman older than 75 with COVID-19, enrolled during active disease.

This sequence joins TRBV5-8 and TRBJ2-7; a possible D gene is TRBD1 (6 bases). Germline V lookup: CDR1 SGHTS, CDR2 YDEGEE. The CDR3 spans 17 residues. V was cut by 0 bases and J by 3 bases, with 19 bases left in between. CDR3 in DNA: TGTGCCAGCAGCTTGGCGTCAATTTACAGGGTTGGCTACGAGCAGTACTTC. The encoded protein is CASSLASIYRVGYEQYF. The entire variable domain, with the rest obtained from reference TRBV5-8 and TRBJ2-7, is as follows: EAGVTQSPTHLIKTRGQQATLRCSPISGHTSVYWYQQALGLGLQFLLWYDEGEERNRGNFPPRFSGRQFPNYSSELNVNALELEDSALYLCASSLASIYRVGYEQYFGPGTRLTVT.

V gene TRBV11-3 combines with J gene TRBJ2-2; D is uncertain. Germline V lookup: CDR1 SGHNT, CDR2 YENEEA. Trimming removed 1 base from V and 2 bases from J, with 2 bases in between. The CDR3 totals 13 residues. Here the CDR3 DNA reads TGTGCCAGCAGCTTAGCTAACACCGGGGAGCTGTTTTTT. This codes for CASSLANTGELFF.

The rearrangement joins TRBV4-2 to TRBJ2-7; no firm D call. The CDR3 contains 13 residues. The germline CDR1 and CDR2 sequences are LGHNA and YNFKEQ. The V gene lost 3 bases and the J gene lost 2 bases, with 8 bases spanning the gap. CDR3 region: CASSHEEAYEQYF. DNA of the CDR3: TGTGCCAGCAGCCACGAGGAAGCCTACGAGCAGTACTTC.

The rearrangement joins TRBV6-5 to TRBJ1-5; D is perhaps TRBD1 (5 bases). This CDR3 contains 15 residues. The germline CDR1 and CDR2 sequences are MNHEY and SVGAGI. V lost 0 bases, J lost 3 bases, and 9 bases lay in between. The CDR3 loop is CASSYSPGLNQPQHF. The CDR3 DNA sequence: TGTGCCAGCAGTTACTCCCCGGGACTCAATCAGCCCCAGCATTTT.

The chain employs TRBV12-5 and TRBJ2-2; 10 nucleotides align to TRBD1. This CDR3 is built from 18 residues. The V gene end was trimmed by 4 bases and the J gene end by 6 bases; junction bases not matched to a gene: 14. Germline V gene sequence: CDR1 LGHNT, CDR2 FRNRAP. The CDR3 spells CASGSPGQGFGSSGELFF. CDR3 nucleotide sequence: TGTGCTAGTGGTTCCCCGGGACAGGGGTTCGGTAGCTCCGGGGAGCTGTTTTTT.

This clone was seen once. The chain links TRBV12-3 or TRBV12-4 to TRBJ1-1; D is uncertain. The V end lost 5 bases, the J end lost 0 bases, and 7 bases lay between the germline ends. The CDR3 runs 13 residues. CDR3 in amino acids: CASSTRLNTEAFF. DNA for the CDR3: TGTGCCAGCAGTACTCGTCTGAACACTGAAGCTTTCTTT.

The rearrangement joins TRBV5-6 to TRBJ2-4, with TRBD1 matching over 9 bases. Germline V CDR1 and CDR2: SGHDT, YYEEEE. Trimming took 4 bases from V and 7 from J; bases not matched to a gene: 6. The CDR3 sequence is 14 residues long. CDR3 nucleotides: TGTGCCAGCAGCCCTGGGACAGGGATGAACATTCAGTACTTC. This codes for CASSPGTGMNIQYF. Full variable domain (missing parts from reference TRBV5-6 and TRBJ2-4): DAGVTQSPTHLIKTRGQQVTLRCSPKSGHDTVSWYQQALGQGPQFIFQYYEEEERQRGNFPDRFSGHQFPNYSSELNVNALLLGDSALYLCASSPGTGMNIQYFGAGTRLSVL.

The chain employs TRBV11-2 and TRBJ1-4, with D possibly TRBD1 on 5 matching bases. The CDR3 runs to 15 residues. The V gene lost 0 bases and the J gene lost 8 bases, with 13 bases spanning the gap. Germline CDR1 is SGHAT and CDR2 is FQNNGV. CDR3 nucleotide sequence: TGTGCCAGCAGCTTAGAGGGCAGGGTTGGGGAAAAACTGTTTTTT. It yields the protein CASSLEGRVGEKLFF.

The chain recombines TRBV7-9 with TRBJ2-7, with a weak D call TRBD1 (6 bases). V dropped 5 bases and J dropped 1 base, with 12 bases sitting between them. The CDR3 runs to 14 residues. Germline loops: CDR1 SEHNR, CDR2 FQNEAQ (reference sequence). In DNA form, the CDR3 reads TGTGCCAGCAGCCAGACAGGTCAGTCCTACGAGCAGTACTTC. Translated: CASSQTGQSYEQYF.

The V and J genes are TRBV6-1 and TRBJ2-7, with TRBD2 as a possible D gene (6 bases). Germline-derived CDR1 and CDR2 are MNHNS and SASEGT. This CDR3 comprises 13 residues. Trimming cost V 3 bases and J 6 bases, with 12 bases left between them. The CDR3 spells CASSETRWVEQYF. The CDR3 DNA sequence: TGTGCCAGCAGTGAGACTAGATGGGTCGAGCAGTACTTC.

The rearrangement joins TRBV7-9 to TRBJ1-1, with TRBD1 as a possible D gene (5 bases). Germline V gene sequence: CDR1 SEHNR, CDR2 FQNEAQ (reference sequence). Trimming took 5 bases from V and 3 from J, leaving 16 bases between them. The length of the CDR3 is 15 residues. CDR3 loop: CASSPRWGADTEAFF. The CDR3 DNA follows: TGTGCCAGCAGCCCACGATGGGGCGCGGACACTGAAGCTTTCTTT.

CDR3 amino acids: CASTLARGKANYGYTF. The CDR3 nucleotides read TGTGCCAGCACCCTTGCGAGAGGAAAAGCTAACTATGGCTACACCTTC. The chain uses TRBV6-6 and TRBJ1-2; D remains ambiguous. V gave up 7 bases and J gave up 0 bases, with 18 bases separating them. Germline V lookup: CDR1 MNHNY, CDR2 SVGAGI (reference sequence). The length of the CDR3 is 16 residues.

The chain carries TRBV14 and TRBJ2-3; D not certain. V was shortened by 4 bases and J by 3 bases, with 17 bases between the two germline ends. The CDR3 is 16 residues long. The germline V gene encodes CDR1 SGHDN and CDR2 FVKESK. This chain's CDR3 is CASSPLRISGTDTQYF. In DNA form, the CDR3 reads TGTGCCAGCAGCCCTCTACGAATCTCGGGTACAGATACGCAGTATTTT.

J is TRBJ2-1 and V is TRBV5-5; 10 bases are a match to TRBD1. The CDR3 extends over 17 amino acids. The trim removed 4 bases at V and 5 bases at J, leaving 12 bases unmatched. Germline V gene sequence: CDR1 SGHKS, CDR2 YYEKEE (reference sequence). The CDR3 region is CASSRTRGQGIDNEQFF. The CDR3 DNA sequence: TGTGCCAGCAGCCGGACCCGGGGACAGGGGATCGACAATGAGCAGTTCTTC.

The J gene is TRBJ1-3, the V gene TRBV2, with D maybe TRBD1 (5 bases). The germline CDR1 and CDR2 sequences are SNHLY and FYNNEI. Trimming removed 4 bases at V and 2 bases at J, with 21 bases between. CDR3 length: 18 amino acids. The CDR3 spells CASSGGRSVGVTGNTIYF. CDR3 nucleotides: TGTGCCAGCAGTGGGGGCAGATCGGTTGGGGTTACTGGAAACACCATATATTTT.

The rearrangement uses TRBV6-1 and TRBJ1-2; a possible D gene is TRBD1 (6 bases). V lost 2 bases, J lost 7 bases, and 17 bases lay in between. Germline loops: CDR1 MNHNS, CDR2 SASEGT. There are 15 residues in the CDR3. The CDR3 coding sequence is TGTGCCAGCAGTGAACCGGACAGAGTGGGACCTGGCTACACCTTC. As protein: CASSEPDRVGPGYTF.

The rearrangement joins TRBV12-3 or TRBV12-4 to TRBJ2-6; D gene ambiguous. The CDR3 is 11 residues long. V was trimmed by 1 base and J by 18 bases, leaving 10 bases between them. DNA for the CDR3: TGTGCCAGCAGTTTAGGATTCCAGCGGACTTTC. Translating gives CASSLGFQRTF.

V usage is TRBV7-9 and J usage is TRBJ2-1; 13 nucleotides match TRBD2. The germline V gene encodes CDR1 SEHNR and CDR2 FQNEAQ (reference sequence). V dropped 4 bases and J dropped 9; count of bases not matched to a gene: 6. The CDR3 is 15 residues long. The CDR3 loop reads CASSSGLAGVSEQFF. The CDR3 DNA is TGTGCCAGCAGCTCCGGACTAGCGGGAGTCTCTGAGCAGTTCTTC.

The chain carries TRBV5-8 and TRBJ2-1; no reliable D call. The germline CDR1 and CDR2 sequences are SGHTS and YDEGEE. V was pared by 2 bases and J by 0 bases, with 9 bases between. The CDR3 runs 15 residues. CDR3 loop: CASSFPTSSYNEQFF. The CDR3 DNA sequence: TGTGCCAGCAGCTTTCCCACGAGCTCCTACAATGAGCAGTTCTTC.

The J gene is TRBJ1-2, the V gene TRBV24-1; 11 nucleotides line up with TRBD1. The J segment lost 1 base and the V segment lost 4 bases, leaving 7 bases of the junction unmatched. CDR3 length: 17 amino acids. Germline assignment: CDR1 KGHDR and CDR2 SFDVKD. CDR3 sequence: CATSDRAGTGGNYGYTF. CDR3 in DNA: TGTGCCACCAGTGACCGAGCCGGGACAGGGGGTAACTATGGCTACACCTTC.

This clone has more than one count but fewer than ten. The J gene is TRBJ1-1, the V gene TRBV7-9; tentatively, D is TRBD1 (6 bases). V was shortened by 4 bases and J by 7 bases, with 19 bases between the two germline ends. The CDR3 sequence is 15 residues long. CDR1 and CDR2 (germline): SEHNR, FQNEAQ (reference sequence). For the CDR3, the DNA is TGTGCCAGCAGCTACGGACAGTATAGCACGAATGAAGCTTTCTTT. Translation gives CASSYGQYSTNEAFF. Filled out from reference TRBV7-9 and TRBJ1-1, the complete variable domain reads DTGVSQNPRHKITKRGQNVTFRCDPISEHNRLYWYRQTLGQGPEFLTYFQNEAQLEKSRLLSDRFSAERPKGSFSTLEIQRTEQGDSAMYLCASSYGQYSTNEAFFGQGTRLTVV.

The chain joins TRBV3-1 (or the pseudogene TRBV3-2) to TRBJ2-3, with 11 bases matching TRBD2. This CDR3 spans 18 amino acids. J gave up 2 bases and V 3 bases, and 10 bases lay outside the gene matches. Germline values: CDR1 LGHDT, CDR2 YNNKEL (reference sequence). As DNA, the CDR3 is TGTGCCAGCAGCCATCTAGCGGGGGGACGGGGAAACACAGATACGCAGTATTTT. As protein: CASSHLAGGRGNTDTQYF.

The chain recombines TRBV7-2 with TRBJ2-1; weak D call: TRBD2 (6 bases). Trimming removed 5 bases from V and 7 bases from J, with 18 bases in between. The CDR3 is 15 residues long. From germline, CDR1 is SGHTA and CDR2 FQGNSA. The CDR3 reads CASSGRDFRPNEQFF. As DNA, the CDR3 is TGTGCCAGCAGCGGACGGGACTTCCGCCCAAATGAGCAGTTCTTC.

The chain is built from TRBV7-2 and TRBJ1-1; D call uncertain. Germline values: CDR1 SGHTA, CDR2 FQGNSA. This CDR3 comprises 16 residues. Trimming removed 1 base from V and 4 bases from J, with 16 bases in between. The CDR3 sequence: CASSLETGFLVTEAFF. The CDR3 DNA is TGTGCCAGCAGCTTAGAGACTGGATTCCTTGTCACTGAAGCTTTCTTT.

The chain has TRBV18 and TRBJ2-7; the D gene is possibly TRBD2 (5 bases). V gave up 0 bases and J gave up 3 bases, with 15 bases separating them. The CDR3 is 16 amino acids. CDR1 is KGHSH and CDR2 is LQKENI in the germline V gene. CDR3 nucleotides: TGTGCCAGCTCACCACCGAGACGGGATGGGTACTACGAGCAGTACTTC. Residues: CASSPPRRDGYYEQYF.

This clone occurred once. This chain joins TRBV21-1 and TRBJ1-1; the table's D gene call, TRBD1, was not cross checked with the DNA. TRBV21-1 is given as a pseudogene. CDR3 length: 14 amino acids. The CDR3 coding sequence is TGTGCCAGCAGTACGCACACAATTCGCACTGAAGCTTTCTTT. Residues: CASSTHTIRTEAFF.

V gene TRBV9 combines with J gene TRBJ2-5, with 8 nucleotides matching TRBD1. Trimming at V came to 7 bases and at J to 4 bases, leaving 6 bases not matched to a gene. Germline lookup yields CDR1 SGDLS and CDR2 YYNGEE. The CDR3 runs to 13 residues. CDR3 loop: CASQGAGGETQYF. CDR3 DNA: TGTGCCAGCCAGGGGGCAGGTGGAGAGACCCAGTACTTC.

This clone was recorded only once. The gene calls are TRBV7-8 and TRBJ2-5; D gene uncertain. This CDR3 contains 15 residues. The V gene lost 0 bases and the J gene lost 1 base, with 9 bases spanning the gap. Germline V lookup: CDR1 SGHVS, CDR2 FQNEAQ. CDR3 nucleotide sequence: TGTGCCAGCAGCTTAGCGGGCACACCCCAAGAGACCCAGTACTTC. The encoded protein is CASSLAGTPQETQYF.

The chain's CDR3 is CASSQGWDTEAFF. The DNA of the CDR3 is TGTGCCAGCAGTCAGGGTTGGGACACTGAAGCTTTCTTT. The chain links TRBV6-5 to TRBJ1-1; D perhaps matches TRBD1 (5 bases). Germline lookup yields CDR1 MNHEY and CDR2 SVGAGI. This CDR3 is built from 13 residues. Between the trimmed V and J ends, which lost 5 bases and 3 bases, there was a span of 10 bases.

Here the CDR3 DNA reads TGCGCCAGCAGCCCCCGCAGCGGGGGGTACAATGAGCAGTTCTTC. It is translated as CASSPRSGGYNEQFF. The chain employs TRBV4-3 and TRBJ2-1; 9 nucleotides match TRBD2. The CDR3 is 15 residues long. V shed 4 bases, J shed 4 bases, and the junction held 5 bases outside the gene matches. From germline, CDR1 is LGHNA and CDR2 YSLEER.

The chain couples TRBV11-2 to TRBJ1-2; D may be TRBD1 (5 bases). There are 16 residues in the CDR3. Germline CDR1 and CDR2: SGHAT and FQNNGV. Trimming took off 1 base at V and 4 bases at J, with 16 bases between the two ends. The CDR3 loop reads CASSLVGGRQGYGYTF. CDR3 nucleotides: TGTGCCAGCAGCTTAGTGGGGGGTCGTCAAGGCTATGGCTACACCTTC.